One and the same sample provided the 14 T cell receptor beta chains below, sequenced in a study of blood T cells in healthy people across ages. The second PCR ran about 6 to 12 cycles with a sample-barcoded 5' primer and J-beta primers. TCRdb called the 5' RACE reads again in MiXCR, with one record for every CDR3 protein. The sample consists of approximately 1.5 million distinct CDR3 sequences, roughly 32% of them appearing once. The specimen was blood. The receptors shown here come from a woman younger than 45 in good health.

With regard to this clonotype: At one of its ends the junction is not consistent with the germline gene, which may arise from a read error. The J gene is TRBJ2-7, the V gene TRBV7-8; D is unresolved. Germline assignment: CDR1 SGHVS and CDR2 FQNEAQ. The CDR3 runs 14 residues. The CDR3 nucleotides read TGTGTCAGCAGCTTATCAGGCTTCTCCTACGAGCAGTACTTC. Its translation is CVSSLSGFSYEQYF.

The chain is built from TRBV5-1 and TRBJ2-1; 12 bases map to TRBD2. V shed 2 bases, J shed 7 bases, and the junction held 7 bases outside the gene matches. The CDR3 runs to 16 residues. Per germline, CDR1 SGHRS and CDR2 YFSETQ. Here the CDR3 DNA reads TGCGCCAGCAGCTTCCCTAGCGGGGGGGCCGTAAATGAGCAGTTCTTC. Its translation is CASSFPSGGAVNEQFF.

This clonotype was counted a few times. CDR3 loop: CASSLAVLTGGYNEQFF. CDR3 nucleotides: TGTGCCAGCAGCTTAGCAGTCTTAACGGGAGGGTACAATGAGCAGTTCTTC. The rearrangement links TRBV7-9 to TRBJ2-1, with TRBD2 identical over 8 bases. Germline lookup yields CDR1 SEHNR and CDR2 FQNEAQ (reference sequence). Trimming cost V 0 bases and J 4 bases; bases outside gene matches: 8. The CDR3 totals 17 residues.

CDR3 residues: CASSLVGQEGEQFF. The CDR3 region has the DNA TGTGCCAGCAGCTTAGTCGGACAGGAAGGGGAGCAGTTCTTC. The rearrangement links TRBV7-9 to TRBJ2-1; TRBD1 matches at 7 bases. Germline V gene data show CDR1 as SEHNR and CDR2 as FQNEAQ (reference sequence). J gave up 10 bases and V 1 base, and 7 bases lay outside the gene matches. The CDR3 runs 14 residues.

This chain links TRBV24-1 with TRBJ2-3, with 12 bases fitting TRBD2. With V trimmed by 2 bases and J by 3 bases, 14 bases remained unmatched. CDR3 length: 20 residues. From germline, CDR1 is KGHDR and CDR2 SFDVKD. CDR3 nucleotide sequence: TGTGCCACCAGTGATTCCAAAGGAAGGACTAGCGGGAAGGGTACAGATACGCAGTATTTT. Its translation: CATSDSKGRTSGKGTDTQYF.

The V call is TRBV5-1, the J call TRBJ2-7; 8 bases match TRBD1. This CDR3 region has 15 residues. Germline V lookup: CDR1 SGHRS, CDR2 YFSETQ. The ends lost 4 bases at V and 4 bases at J; junction bases unmatched: 10. The CDR3 protein is CASSAPTGGSYEQYF. CDR3 bases: TGCGCCAGCAGCGCCCCAACAGGGGGGTCGTACGAGCAGTACTTC.

Concerning this clonotype: The junction differs from germline at one of its ends, possibly a read error. This rearrangement joins TRBV12-3 or TRBV12-4 to TRBJ2-1; 7 bases line up with TRBD1. The CDR3 totals 12 residues. The CDR3 protein is CANSLDRNEQFF. CDR3 nucleotides: TGTGCCAACAGTTTGGACAGGAATGAGCAGTTCTTC.

This clonotype was seen only a few times. Germline is not matched at one junction end, which may reflect a read error. The V and J genes are TRBV4-1 and TRBJ1-1, with 8 bases that match TRBD1. Germline lookup yields CDR1 MGHRA and CDR2 YSYEKL. CDR3 length: 16 amino acids. The CDR3 DNA sequence: TGCACCAGCAGCCGGCCCCAGGGGGCGGGGAACACTGAAGCTTTCTTT. It translates to CTSSRPQGAGNTEAFF.

The rearrangement joins TRBV28 to TRBJ2-7; D is perhaps TRBD1 or TRBD2 (6 bases each). Germline assignment: CDR1 MDHEN and CDR2 SYDVKM. The CDR3 runs 16 residues. Trimming shortened V by 6 bases and J by 4 bases, and 22 bases separated the two germline ends. The CDR3 protein is CASSTLAGLQGYEQYF. CDR3 bases: TGTGCCAGCAGCACACTCGCGGGACTCCAGGGGTACGAGCAGTACTTC.

In its sample, this clonotype was seen a few times. The CDR3 DNA reads as TGTGCCAGCAGCTGGAGGGCGAACACTGAAGCTTTCTTT. This gives the protein CASSWRANTEAFF. The rearrangement links TRBV27 to TRBJ1-1, with D unclear. In germline, CDR1 is MNHEY, CDR2 SMNVEV (reference sequence). The CDR3 loop spans 13 amino acids. V lost 6 bases to trimming and J lost 1 base, with 9 bases between them.

The rearrangement uses TRBV7-2 and TRBJ1-2, with 7 bases matching TRBD1. The CDR3 has 14 residues. Germline CDR1 and CDR2: SGHTA and FQGNSA. V gave up 3 bases and J gave up 7 bases; unmatched junction bases: 8. The CDR3 protein is CASSFGTDGSGYTF. CDR3 bases: TGTGCCAGCAGCTTCGGGACAGATGGCTCTGGCTACACCTTC.

The J gene is TRBJ1-2, the V gene TRBV29-1, with D possibly being TRBD1 (6 bases). Germline CDR1 SQVTM, CDR2 ANQGSEA. Trimming removed 5 bases from V and 3 bases from J, with 16 bases in between. The CDR3 runs to 14 residues. CDR3 nucleotides: TGCAGCGTTAACCCAAACGGACAGTACTATGGCTACACCTTC. Amino acid sequence: CSVNPNGQYYGYTF.

This chain joins TRBV7-2 and TRBJ2-7, with D possibly TRBD1 on 5 matching bases. V was pared by 3 bases and J by 7 bases, with 22 bases between. The CDR3 runs 16 residues. Germline lookup yields CDR1 SGHTA and CDR2 FQGNSA. This CDR3 is CASSFSGQGKWNEQYF. DNA for the CDR3: TGTGCCAGCAGCTTTAGTGGGCAGGGCAAGTGGAATGAGCAGTACTTC.

The CDR3 loop reads CASSDVSGIPYEQYF. DNA for the CDR3: TGTGCCAGCAGTGACGTTTCAGGGATCCCCTACGAGCAGTACTTC. The chain couples TRBV2 to TRBJ2-7; D is perhaps TRBD1 (5 bases). Trimming removed 3 bases at V and 2 bases at J, with 14 bases between. From germline, CDR1 is SNHLY and CDR2 FYNNEI. CDR3 length equals 15 residues.